These 11 T cell receptor beta chains originate from one sample sequenced in a study of vaccination effects on CD4 cells after COVID-19. Method: immunoSEQ multiplex PCR; TCRdb's copy keeps in-frame clones and lacks some. The sample includes tens of thousands of clones, 65% to 85% of them seen just once. Antigen-specific CD4+ T cells were expanded (with viral peptide pools) by the ViraFEST assay ahead of sequencing. At the end of about 10 days of culture, CD4+ T cells were isolated. Vaccinees lacked prior SARS-CoV-2 infection and tested negative for nucleocapsid antibodies. Antigens of these TCRs are unknown. The source was CD4+ T cells from PBMCs cultured with HCoV-OC43 spike peptides, collected before COVID-19 vaccination. Subset denoted: HCoV-OC43 spike overlapping peptide pool stimulation. These receptors originate from a human donor who received a COVID-19 vaccine.

This clone was counted only a few times. This chain connects TRBV4-3 to TRBJ2-1; D perhaps matches TRBD1 (6 bases). Germline V gives CDR1 LGHNA, CDR2 YSLEER. V shed 3 bases and J shed 7 bases, with 19 bases lying between them. CDR3 length: 16 amino acids. The chain's CDR3 is CASSHITRDMGNEQFF. CDR3 in DNA: TGCGCCAGCAGCCACATTACCCGGGACATGGGGAATGAGCAGTTCTTC.

This clone was counted between two and nine times. The chain employs TRBV6-5 and TRBJ2-7, with TRBD1 matching over 7 bases. CDR3 length equals 14 residues. The germline gives CDR1 MNHEY, CDR2 SVGAGI. J lost 6 bases, V lost 8 bases, and 13 bases had no gene match. The CDR3 sequence: CASLGTVGPFEQYV. In DNA, the CDR3 is TGTGCCAGCCTAGGGACAGTTGGCCCTTTCGAGCAGTACGTC.

This chain joins TRBV19 and TRBJ2-1, with 8 bases matching TRBD1. The CDR3 runs 16 residues. V was pared by 0 bases and J by 7 bases, with 8 bases of the junction left unmatched. CDR1 and CDR2 (germline): LNHDA, SQIVND (reference sequence). CDR3: CASSIDQGQGKNEQFF. CDR3 DNA sequence: TGTGCCAGTAGTATAGATCAAGGACAGGGTAAAAATGAGCAGTTCTTC.

The chain couples TRBV18 to TRBJ1-5, with a tentative D call TRBD1 (6 bases). There are 17 residues in the CDR3. The V end lost 1 base, the J end lost 4 bases, and 17 bases lay between the germline ends. Germline V gives CDR1 KGHSH, CDR2 LQKENI. This CDR3 is CASSPRNTGIANQPQHF. As DNA, the CDR3 is TGTGCCAGCTCACCACGCAATACAGGGATTGCGAATCAGCCCCAGCATTTT.

The V and J genes are TRBV9 and TRBJ2-3, with 8 bases aligning to TRBD1. Germline loops: CDR1 SGDLS, CDR2 YYNGEE. Germline trimming cut 3 bases from V and 4 bases from J; bases unmatched to any gene: 10. The length of the CDR3 is 16 residues. The CDR3 spells CASSGRTGNLADTQYF. Here the CDR3 DNA reads TGTGCCAGCAGCGGGCGGACAGGGAATCTCGCAGATACGCAGTATTTT.

This rearrangement joins TRBV28 to TRBJ1-1; no clear D gene. Germline V gene data show CDR1 as MDHEN and CDR2 as SYDVKM. V was clipped by 6 bases and J by 0 bases, with 14 bases between them. The CDR3 totals 15 residues. CDR3 sequence: CASSPAFGVNTEAFF. The CDR3 DNA reads TGTGCCAGCAGCCCGGCGTTCGGTGTGAACACTGAAGCTTTCTTT.

The J gene is TRBJ2-5, the V gene TRBV2; TRBD2 matches 8 bases. CDR3 length equals 15 residues. Germline lookup yields CDR1 SNHLY and CDR2 FYNNEI. Trimming cost V 4 bases and J 2 bases; bases outside gene matches: 6. CDR3 sequence reads: CASSGLAGSQETQYF. As DNA, the CDR3 is TGTGCCAGCAGTGGGTTAGCGGGGTCACAAGAGACCCAGTACTTC.

This clone was detected only once. This sequence joins TRBV6-5 and TRBJ2-3; tentative D call: TRBD1 (6 bases). V was cut by 10 bases and J by 3 bases, with 11 bases left in between. The CDR3 is 12 residues long. CDR1 MNHEY and CDR2 SVGAGI come from the germline V gene. CDR3 sequence reads: CATRQVTDTQYF. CDR3 coding DNA: TGTGCCACCCGACAGGTTACAGATACGCAGTATTTT.

This clone was counted a few times. The CDR3 DNA sequence: TGTGCCAGCTCACCGGGACTAGACAATGAGCAGTTCTTC. Its protein is CASSPGLDNEQFF. The V call is TRBV18, the J call TRBJ2-1; 8 nucleotides match TRBD2. CDR3 length: 13 amino acids. J gave up 5 bases and V 3 bases, and 0 bases lay outside the gene matches. Germline V gene data show CDR1 as KGHSH and CDR2 as LQKENI.

The V call is TRBV5-4, the J call TRBJ2-3; 8 bases are a match to TRBD2. CDR1 and CDR2 (germline): SGHNT, YYREEE (reference sequence). With 2 bases clipped from V and 0 bases from J, the junction kept 2 bases outside the gene matches. This CDR3 comprises 15 residues. This CDR3 reads CASSLGGGSTDTQYF. For the CDR3, the DNA is TGTGCCAGCAGCTTAGGCGGGGGGAGCACAGATACGCAGTATTTT.

The chain has TRBV7-2 and TRBJ2-5, with D possibly called TRBD1 or TRBD2 (5 bases each). The CDR3 sequence is 14 residues long. Trimming removed 1 base at V and 4 bases at J, with 10 bases between. Germline V lookup: CDR1 SGHTA, CDR2 FQGNSA. DNA for the CDR3: TGTGCCAGCAGCTTAGTGGGGACCCGAGAGACCCAGTACTTC. Amino acids: CASSLVGTRETQYF.